A selection of T cell receptor beta chains follows, all from one sample in a study of cytomegalovirus exposure and HLA in healthy donors. Some clones are missing from TCRdb's copy, which holds only in-frame ones; the method was immunoSEQ multiplex PCR. The data contain about 240,000 clones, more than 75% of them singletons. Sequencing was performed on PBMCs. These receptors were obtained from a girl aged 2 to 9 in good health and CMV-seronegative. CDR3s include the opening cysteine and the closing phenylalanine or tryptophan. The D gene is left open where the match is weak. The size field is filled for only some rows; it gives once, few, many or a size class.

v_call: TRBV5-1; j_call: TRBJ1-1; d_call: TRBD1; clone_size: .; cdr3_nt: TGCGCCAGCAGACGACAGGGAGGCACTGAAGCTTTCTTT; cdr3_aa: CASRRQGGTEAFF
v_call: TRBV2; j_call: TRBJ1-1; d_call: TRBD1; clone_size: .; cdr3_nt: TGTGCCAGCAGTAAAAACAGGGGGGGAACTGAAGCTTTCTTT; cdr3_aa: CASSKNRGGTEAFF
v_call: TRBV7-6; j_call: TRBJ2-7; d_call: TRBD1; clone_size: .; cdr3_nt: TGTGCCAGCAGCCCAGGGGGACACGAGCAGTACTTC; cdr3_aa: CASSPGGHEQYF
v_call: TRBV2; j_call: TRBJ2-5; d_call: .; clone_size: .; cdr3_nt: TGTGCCAGCAGTGGAGGAATCCAAGAGACCCAGTACTTC; cdr3_aa: CASSGGIQETQYF
v_call: TRBV6-1; j_call: TRBJ1-5; d_call: TRBD1; clone_size: .; cdr3_nt: TGTGCCAGCACTGAAGGGGCGGACAGGGGGCGTCAGCCCCAGCATTTT; cdr3_aa: CASTEGADRGRQPQHF
v_call: TRBV6-4; j_call: TRBJ2-1; d_call: TRBD1; clone_size: .; cdr3_nt: TGTGCCAGCAGCGAAGACAGGGTTCATGAGCAGTTCTTC; cdr3_aa: CASSEDRVHEQFF
v_call: TRBV10-1; j_call: TRBJ1-1; d_call: .; clone_size: .; cdr3_nt: TGCGCCAGCAGTGAGTCGGCCGGGTTGAACACTGAAGCTTTCTTT; cdr3_aa: CASSESAGLNTEAFF
v_call: TRBV2; j_call: TRBJ1-1; d_call: .; clone_size: once; cdr3_nt: TGTGCCAGCAGGTGGGGTAGGGGCGACCCCACAAACACTGAAGCTTTCTTT; cdr3_aa: CASRWGRGDPTNTEAFF
v_call: TRBV30; j_call: TRBJ2-5; d_call: TRBD2; clone_size: .; cdr3_nt: TGTGCCTGGAGCGATAGCGGGCGGGTACAAGAGACCCAGTACTTC; cdr3_aa: CAWSDSGRVQETQYF
v_call: TRBV7-6; j_call: TRBJ2-3; d_call: TRBD2; clone_size: .; cdr3_nt: TGTGCCAGCAGCTTTAGATCCCCTGAAAGCGGGAGAAAAACAGATACGCAGTATTTT; cdr3_aa: CASSFRSPESGRKTDTQYF
v_call: TRBV2; j_call: TRBJ1-1; d_call: .; clone_size: .; cdr3_nt: TGTGCCAGCATTTGGGGGCCGGGTACTGAAGCTTTCTTT; cdr3_aa: CASIWGPGTEAFF
v_call: TRBV5-3; j_call: TRBJ1-2; d_call: .; clone_size: few; cdr3_nt: TGTGCCAGAAGCTTGGCGTGGACAGCTAACTATGGCTACACCTTC; cdr3_aa: CARSLAWTANYGYTF
v_call: TRBV5-4; j_call: TRBJ2-7; d_call: TRBD1; clone_size: .; cdr3_nt: TGTGCCAGCAGCTGGGACAGGTACGAGCAGTACTTC; cdr3_aa: CASSWDRYEQYF
v_call: TRBV19; j_call: TRBJ1-1; d_call: TRBD1; clone_size: .; cdr3_nt: TGTGCCAGTAGTATTCGCAGGGGGGCGCCTGAAGCTTTCTTT; cdr3_aa: CASSIRRGAPEAFF
v_call: TRBV5-6; j_call: TRBJ2-5; d_call: TRBD2; clone_size: .; cdr3_nt: TGTGCCAGCAGCCGAGGGAGGGAGGCCCAGTACTTC; cdr3_aa: CASSRGREAQYF
v_call: TRBV11-2; j_call: TRBJ1-2; d_call: TRBD1; clone_size: .; cdr3_nt: TGTGCCAGCAGCTTGACAGGGCAGGGGGGCTATGGCTACACCTTC; cdr3_aa: CASSLTGQGGYGYTF
v_call: TRBV6-5; j_call: TRBJ1-2; d_call: .; clone_size: .; cdr3_nt: TGTGCCAGCACCCCGGGAGGGTCCGGCTACACCTTC; cdr3_aa: CASTPGGSGYTF
v_call: TRBV13; j_call: TRBJ2-7; d_call: TRBD2; clone_size: .; cdr3_nt: TGTGCCAGCAGCCCTGGGACTAGCGGGTACGAGCAGTACTTC; cdr3_aa: CASSPGTSGYEQYF
v_call: TRBV2; j_call: TRBJ2-5; d_call: TRBD2; clone_size: few; cdr3_nt: TGTGCCAGCATTTCCGGGACTAGCGGGAGGGCCGAGTACTTC; cdr3_aa: CASISGTSGRAEYF
v_call: TRBV20-1; j_call: TRBJ2-7; d_call: .; clone_size: .; cdr3_nt: TGCAGTGCAAAATACTCGTCCGGGCAGTACTTC; cdr3_aa: CSAKYSSGQYF
v_call: TRBV5-4; j_call: TRBJ1-2; d_call: TRBD1; clone_size: .; cdr3_nt: TGTGCCAGCAGCTTGGTAGGGCAGGGGGTCCCAGGCACCTTC; cdr3_aa: CASSLVGQGVPGTF
v_call: TRBV30; j_call: TRBJ1-5; d_call: .; clone_size: .; cdr3_nt: TGTGCCTGGAGTACACAGATTAATCAGCCCCAGCATTTT; cdr3_aa: CAWSTQINQPQHF
v_call: TRBV30; j_call: TRBJ2-7; d_call: .; clone_size: .; cdr3_nt: TGTGCCTGGTCCCCTTTCGGCTACGAGCAGTACTTC; cdr3_aa: CAWSPFGYEQYF
v_call: TRBV6-5; j_call: TRBJ2-1; d_call: .; clone_size: .; cdr3_nt: TGTGCCAGCAGTTACAGCAGGTGGGGGGTGAATGAGCAGTTCTTC; cdr3_aa: CASSYSRWGVNEQFF
v_call: TRBV5-4; j_call: TRBJ1-5; d_call: .; clone_size: .; cdr3_nt: TGTGCCAGCAGCTTGGATGGCAGGGATCAGCCCCAGCATTTT; cdr3_aa: CASSLDGRDQPQHF
v_call: TRBV7-2; j_call: TRBJ2-1; d_call: TRBD2; clone_size: once; cdr3_nt: TGTGCCAGCAGCTCAAGGGGGGCGGGAGGGGACAATGAGCAGTTCTTC; cdr3_aa: CASSSRGAGGDNEQFF
v_call: TRBV5-8; j_call: TRBJ2-2; d_call: TRBD2; clone_size: .; cdr3_nt: TGTGCCAGCCCGAGGACTAGCGGGGTCTACACCGGGGAGCTGTTTTTT; cdr3_aa: CASPRTSGVYTGELFF